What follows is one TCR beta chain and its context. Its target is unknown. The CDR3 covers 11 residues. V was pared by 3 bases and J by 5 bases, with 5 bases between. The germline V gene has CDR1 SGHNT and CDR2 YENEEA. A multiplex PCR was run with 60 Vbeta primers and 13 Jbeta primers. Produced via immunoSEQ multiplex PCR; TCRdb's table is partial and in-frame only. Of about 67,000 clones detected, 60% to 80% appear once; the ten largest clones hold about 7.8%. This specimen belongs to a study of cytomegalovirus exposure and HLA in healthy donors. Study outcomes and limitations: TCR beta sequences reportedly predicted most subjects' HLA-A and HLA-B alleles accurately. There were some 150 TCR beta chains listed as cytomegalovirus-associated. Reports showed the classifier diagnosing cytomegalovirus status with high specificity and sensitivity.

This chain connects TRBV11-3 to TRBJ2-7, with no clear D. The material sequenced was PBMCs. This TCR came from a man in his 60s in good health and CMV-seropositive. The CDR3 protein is CASSLANEQYF. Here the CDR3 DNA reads TGTGCCAGCAGCTTGGCCAACGAGCAGTACTTC.